Listed below are T cell receptor beta chains from one sample, sequenced in a study of T cells in tumors after PD-1 blockade. Measured with immunoSEQ multiplex PCR; TCRdb has only the in-frame clones, and not every one. This sample has 15,000 to 20,000 clones; 81% occur once, and the top ten carry less than 30%. This specimen consisted of PBMCs, obtained after anti-PD-1 therapy. These receptor sequences come from a human donor with advanced basal cell or squamous cell carcinoma (not recorded which). Each CDR3 is given without its conserved first and last residue. Fields, in order: V gene, J gene, CDR3 protein.

V gene: TRBV28; J gene: TRBJ1-2; CDR3 protein: ASSLDRLYGYT
V gene: TRBV9; J gene: TRBJ2-1; CDR3 protein: ASSLTSGSIYNEQF
V gene: TRBV28; J gene: TRBJ2-7; CDR3 protein: ATYAYEQY
V gene: TRBV2; J gene: TRBJ1-1; CDR3 protein: ASSPEGANTEAF
V gene: TRBV3-1/TRBV3-2; J gene: TRBJ1-3; CDR3 protein: ASSQDYKGPGNTIY
V gene: TRBV11-3; J gene: TRBJ2-1; CDR3 protein: ASSSGLAGGGEQF
V gene: TRBV28; J gene: TRBJ1-2; CDR3 protein: ASSMTGASYGYT
V gene: TRBV9; J gene: TRBJ2-2; CDR3 protein: ASSVTSSPNTGELF
V gene: TRBV27; J gene: TRBJ2-1; CDR3 protein: ASSRKIIASYNEQF
V gene: TRBV5-1; J gene: TRBJ2-3; CDR3 protein: ASRAITSTDTQY
V gene: TRBV11-3; J gene: TRBJ2-7; CDR3 protein: ASSSAIAGEGEQY
V gene: TRBV18; J gene: TRBJ2-1; CDR3 protein: ASSQTSGLPF
V gene: TRBV27; J gene: TRBJ1-6; CDR3 protein: ASRQIGTAKLSSPLH
V gene: TRBV27; J gene: TRBJ2-5; CDR3 protein: ASSLDRQETQY
V gene: TRBV20-1; J gene: TRBJ1-2; CDR3 protein: SASYRTGGRDGYT
V gene: TRBV9; J gene: TRBJ2-1; CDR3 protein: ASSVRIGYEQF
V gene: TRBV5-1; J gene: TRBJ2-5; CDR3 protein: ASSLVAGAETQY
V gene: TRBV4-1; J gene: TRBJ2-2; CDR3 protein: ASSQDATGGRTGELF
V gene: TRBV27; J gene: TRBJ2-7; CDR3 protein: ASSSNFYEQY
V gene: TRBV13; J gene: TRBJ2-2; CDR3 protein: ASSTGLAGEVAGELF
V gene: TRBV5-8; J gene: TRBJ2-2; CDR3 protein: ASSAHPTGELF
V gene: TRBV5-8; J gene: TRBJ1-3; CDR3 protein: ASSLRTGTGNTIY
V gene: TRBV9; J gene: TRBJ1-5; CDR3 protein: ASSETGTFNQPQH
V gene: TRBV6-5; J gene: TRBJ1-2; CDR3 protein: ASRRGNYGYT
V gene: TRBV18; J gene: TRBJ2-2; CDR3 protein: ASSVSTGELF
V gene: TRBV2; J gene: TRBJ1-1; CDR3 protein: ASSYSGGLSEAF
V gene: TRBV6-2/TRBV6-3; J gene: TRBJ1-3; CDR3 protein: ASSYGTGTGNTIY
V gene: TRBV5-4; J gene: TRBJ2-5; CDR3 protein: ASSLGGGQETQY
V gene: TRBV11-2; J gene: TRBJ2-1; CDR3 protein: ASSSSYQLAQPSNEQF
V gene: TRBV3-1/TRBV3-2; J gene: TRBJ2-1; CDR3 protein: ASSPPDRVHEQF
V gene: TRBV6-5; J gene: TRBJ2-1; CDR3 protein: ASKVQGFDEQF
V gene: TRBV6-5; J gene: TRBJ2-7; CDR3 protein: ASSSLGQGASEQY
V gene: TRBV6-5; J gene: TRBJ2-1; CDR3 protein: ASTANGPDYNEQF
V gene: TRBV19; J gene: TRBJ2-1; CDR3 protein: ASSDLAGLDEQF
V gene: TRBV19; J gene: TRBJ2-2; CDR3 protein: ASSIVREYTGELF
V gene: TRBV5-6; J gene: TRBJ2-6; CDR3 protein: ASSLAAGPSGANVLT
V gene: TRBV2; J gene: TRBJ2-1; CDR3 protein: ASSAVFSYNEQF
V gene: TRBV9; J gene: TRBJ2-3; CDR3 protein: ASSVAALSSTDTQY
V gene: TRBV28; J gene: TRBJ2-3; CDR3 protein: ASSNKAGLAGVSDTQY
V gene: TRBV19; J gene: TRBJ2-1; CDR3 protein: ASSLAGGQNEQF
V gene: TRBV6-6; J gene: TRBJ1-6; CDR3 protein: ASSPWGPHSYNSPLH